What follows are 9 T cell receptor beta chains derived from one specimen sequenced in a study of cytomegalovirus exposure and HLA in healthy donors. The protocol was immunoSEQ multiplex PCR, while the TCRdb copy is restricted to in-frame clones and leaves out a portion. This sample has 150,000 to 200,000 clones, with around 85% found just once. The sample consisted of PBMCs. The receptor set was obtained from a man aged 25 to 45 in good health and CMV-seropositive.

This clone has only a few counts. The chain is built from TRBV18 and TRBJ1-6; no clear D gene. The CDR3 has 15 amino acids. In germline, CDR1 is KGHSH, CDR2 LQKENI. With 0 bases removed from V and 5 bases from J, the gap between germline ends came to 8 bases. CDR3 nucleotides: TGTGCCAGCTCACCACCTAGCATGAATAATTCACCCCTCCACTTT. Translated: CASSPPSMNNSPLHF. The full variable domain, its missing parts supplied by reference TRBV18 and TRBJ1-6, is NAGVMQNPRHLVRRRGQEARLRCSPMKGHSHVYWYRQLPEEGLKFMVYLQKENIIDESGMPKERFSAEFPKEGPSILRIQQVVRGDSAAYFCASSPPSMNNSPLHFGNGTRLTVT.

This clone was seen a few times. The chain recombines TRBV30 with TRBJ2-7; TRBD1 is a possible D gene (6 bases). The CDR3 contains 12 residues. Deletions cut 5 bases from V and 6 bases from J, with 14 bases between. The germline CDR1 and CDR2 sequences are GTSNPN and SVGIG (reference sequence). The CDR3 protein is CAWDAGVPEQYF. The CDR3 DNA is TGTGCCTGGGATGCAGGGGTTCCCGAGCAGTACTTC.

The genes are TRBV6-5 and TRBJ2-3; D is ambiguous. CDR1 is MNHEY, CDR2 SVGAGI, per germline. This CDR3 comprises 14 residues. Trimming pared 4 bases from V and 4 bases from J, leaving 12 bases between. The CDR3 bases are TGTGCCAGCAGTTTCCGACTCCCCGCAGATACGCAGTATTTT. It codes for CASSFRLPADTQYF.

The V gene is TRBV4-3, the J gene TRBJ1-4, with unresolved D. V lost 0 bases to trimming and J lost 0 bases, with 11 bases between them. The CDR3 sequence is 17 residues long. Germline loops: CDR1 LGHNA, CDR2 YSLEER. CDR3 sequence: CASSQDLARATNEKLFF. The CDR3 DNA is TGCGCCAGCAGCCAAGATCTAGCCCGTGCAACTAATGAAAAACTGTTTTTT.

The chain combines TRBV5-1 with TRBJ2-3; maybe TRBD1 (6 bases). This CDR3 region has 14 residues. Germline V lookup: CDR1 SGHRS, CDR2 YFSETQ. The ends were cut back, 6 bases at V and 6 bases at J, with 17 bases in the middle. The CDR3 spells CASTRQDPSDTQYF. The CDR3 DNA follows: TGCGCCAGCACCCGACAGGACCCCTCCGATACGCAGTATTTT.

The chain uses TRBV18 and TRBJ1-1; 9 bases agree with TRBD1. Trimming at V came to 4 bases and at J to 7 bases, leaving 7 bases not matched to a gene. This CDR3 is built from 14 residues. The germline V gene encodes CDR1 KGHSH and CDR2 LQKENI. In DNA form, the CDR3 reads TGTGCCAGCTCACTTACAGGGGGCGAGGTTGAAGCTTTCTTT. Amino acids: CASSLTGGEVEAFF.

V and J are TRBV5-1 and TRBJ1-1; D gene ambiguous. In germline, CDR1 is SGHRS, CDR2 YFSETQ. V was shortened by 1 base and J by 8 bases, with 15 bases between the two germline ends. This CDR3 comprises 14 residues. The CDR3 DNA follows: TGCGCCAGCAGCTTGTTGGGTTCCCCGGGGGAAGCTTTCTTT. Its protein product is CASSLLGSPGEAFF.

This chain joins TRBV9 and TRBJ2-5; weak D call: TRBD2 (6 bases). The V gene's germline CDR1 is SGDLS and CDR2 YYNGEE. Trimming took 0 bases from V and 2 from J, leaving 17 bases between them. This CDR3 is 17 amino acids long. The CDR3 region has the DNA TGTGCCAGCAGCGTAGTATCTGGCGGGACTTCGCAAGAGACCCAGTACTTC. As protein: CASSVVSGGTSQETQYF.

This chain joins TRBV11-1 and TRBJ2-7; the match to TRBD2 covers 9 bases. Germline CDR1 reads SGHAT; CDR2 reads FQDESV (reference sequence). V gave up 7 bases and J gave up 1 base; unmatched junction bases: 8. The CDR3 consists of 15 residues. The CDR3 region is CASKTERGDSYEQYF. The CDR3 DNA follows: TGTGCCAGCAAGACAGAGCGGGGGGATTCCTACGAGCAGTACTTC.